The sequence of this TCR beta chain was determined in a study of T-cell reconstitution after alpha-beta-depleted transplantation in children (dated by TCRdb to about 2016). As for the study more broadly: Using TCR repertoire profiling, the study quantitatively followed how T-cell immune reconstitution unfolded in children after TCRalphabeta/CD19-depleted allogeneic hematopoietic cell transplantation.

From a lookup of the germline V gene, CDR1 and CDR2 are MGHRA and YSYEKL. Reading from cysteine to phenylalanine, the CDR3 counts 16 amino acids. Only CDR3 DNA is held: 48 bases, read in frame from base 1. V lost 2 bases and J lost 0 bases; the stretch between them is 11 bases long. The library was obtained by PCR. Sequenced using an Illumina HiSeq 2500. TCR libraries were prepared with molecular barcoding, using unique molecular identifiers to normalize TCRbeta repertoire quantification. TCRdb handled the public reads itself, with Q25 trimming in fastp and clone calling in MiXCR, and kept productive beta chains. Entries that share a CDR3 protein sequence are merged under the most common genes and DNA. The sample table lists just under 350,000 distinct CDR3 sequences, about a sixth of them with a count of one. Around 41% of the sample goes to the ten largest clones. The label giving this sample's treatment or condition can be read as: allogeneic hematopoietic cell transplantation with graft depleted of TCRalphabeta T cells and CD19 B cells. The children who served as transplant recipients had been given grafts of TCRalphabeta/CD19-depleted allogeneic hematopoietic cells.

General study outcomes and caveats: About two months after transplant, the apparently early recovery of alphabetaT-cell counts reportedly depended on just several hundred clones that had expanded rapidly and came from non-depleted graft cells. In some patients, the high TCRbeta diversity seen at day 60 was put down to recipient T cells and intrathymic progenitors that had survived conditioning. The frequencies of hyperexpanded clones fell over the following months, and after one year, T-cell counts and TCRbeta diversity were mostly attributed to newly produced T cells.

This clonotype occurred many times. The antigen it binds to is not known. Per-nucleotide qualities are absent, and no much larger clonotype sits a single base away. The clonotype comes from a male patient between 2 and 10 years old who had a stem cell transplant for acute lymphoblastic leukemia, so the T cells may come from the graft donor. The rearranged segments are TRBV4-1 and TRBJ2-1; there is no confident call for the D gene. The material was PBMCs, mostly from graft donor cells, obtained 360 days after TCRalphabeta/CD19-depleted stem cell transplant. The CDR3 reads CASSQRISSSYNEQFF. The DNA sequence follows: TGCGCCAGCAGCCAAAGGATCTCTAGCTCCTACAATGAGCAGTTCTTC.